These 20 T cell receptor beta chains originate from one sample sequenced in a study of beta chain features in type 1 diabetes. Expressed TCRB transcripts were sequenced after all isolated RNA was converted to cDNA. TCRdb keeps only in-frame clones here, not all; method: immunoSEQ multiplex PCR. The data hold 600,000 to 650,000 clones, with 15% to 17% observed a single time. The sample comprised naive CD4+ T cells from blood. These receptor sequences come from a man aged 18 to 29 in good health.

This clone appeared a few times. The rearrangement uses TRBV15 and TRBJ1-5; D ambiguous. The ends were cut back, 0 bases at V and 6 bases at J, with 15 bases in the middle. Germline-derived CDR1 and CDR2 are LNHNV and YYDKDF (reference sequence). This CDR3 has 16 amino acids. CDR3 loop: CATSRDETRRSQPQHF. In nucleotides, the CDR3 is TGTGCCACCAGCAGAGATGAAACTAGGAGATCTCAGCCCCAGCATTTT.

The chain couples TRBV5-4 to TRBJ2-5; unclear D gene. V lost 3 bases, J lost 2 bases, and 11 bases lay in between. Per germline, CDR1 SGHNT and CDR2 YYREEE (reference sequence). This CDR3 comprises 14 residues. The CDR3 loop is CASSSAALQETQYF. Written as DNA, the CDR3 is TGTGCCAGCAGCTCCGCGGCCTTACAAGAGACCCAGTACTTC.

The chain links TRBV30 to TRBJ2-7; D might be TRBD1 or TRBD2, each matching 5 bases. This CDR3 spans 14 amino acids. Per the germline V gene, CDR1 is GTSNPN and CDR2 is SVGIG (reference sequence). Trimming cost V 7 bases and J 0 bases, with 16 bases left between them. The CDR3 nucleotides read TGTGCCTTAATCCGGGACCCCAGCTCCTACGAGCAGTACTTC. Translated, it gives CALIRDPSSYEQYF. The full variable domain, rest sourced from reference TRBV30 and TRBJ2-7, is SQTIHQWPATLVQPVGSPLSLECTVEGTSNPNLYWYRQAAGRGLQLLFYSVGIGQISSEVPQNLSASRPQDRQFILSSKKLLLSDSGFYLCALIRDPSSYEQYFGPGTRLTVT.

This clone turned up a few times. This rearrangement joins TRBV29-1 to TRBJ2-7; possible D gene TRBD1, 6 bases. The CDR3 totals 12 residues. The V end lost 4 bases, the J end lost 6 bases, and 13 bases lay between the germline ends. Germline-derived CDR1 and CDR2 are SQVTM and ANQGSEA. Written as DNA, the CDR3 is TGCAGCGTTGCGGAGAGACAGGCCGAGCAGTACTTC. This codes for CSVAERQAEQYF.

This sequence joins TRBV6-5 and TRBJ2-2; TRBD1 matches 8 bases. This CDR3 has 15 amino acids. V lost 6 bases to trimming and J lost 4 bases; unmatched junction nucleotides: 7. The germline gives CDR1 MNHEY, CDR2 SVGAGI. For the CDR3, the DNA is TGTGCCAGCAGACCCCGGGACAGGATCACCGGGGAGCTGTTTTTT. This sequence encodes CASRPRDRITGELFF.

This clone was detected only a few times. V gene TRBV6-6 combines with J gene TRBJ2-1; 7 positions match TRBD1. The V gene's germline CDR1 is MNHNY and CDR2 SVGAGI (reference sequence). The CDR3 totals 15 residues. The V segment lost 10 bases and the J segment 3 bases; nucleotides outside the gene matches: 12. The CDR3 loop reads CAIRPRDSIYNEQFF. The CDR3 DNA reads as TGTGCCATCAGGCCGAGGGACAGCATCTACAATGAGCAGTTCTTC.

This clone has just a few counts. V and J are TRBV13 and TRBJ2-3; 7 nucleotides align to TRBD1. Losses at the gene ends were 5 bases for V and 4 bases for J; bases not matched to a gene: 6. CDR1 and CDR2 (germline): PRHDT, FYEKMQ (reference sequence). The CDR3 is 14 amino acids. In DNA, the CDR3 is TGTGCCAGCAGCCGAGGGGGCAGGTCAGATACGCAGTATTTT. Residues: CASSRGGRSDTQYF.

This clone appeared a few times. The chain combines TRBV7-8 with TRBJ2-5, with D possibly TRBD2 on 5 matching bases. The CDR3 contains 16 residues. The germline gives CDR1 SGHVS, CDR2 FQNEAQ. The germline V and J ends were trimmed by 0 bases and 1 base, with 12 bases remaining between them. The DNA for the CDR3 is TGTGCCAGCAGCTTAGCCGGGGTATCGGGCCAAGAGACCCAGTACTTC. It translates to CASSLAGVSGQETQYF.

V is TRBV2 and J is TRBJ2-4; TRBD2 agrees at 9 bases. Germline V gives CDR1 SNHLY, CDR2 FYNNEI. The CDR3 is 16 amino acids. With 6 bases clipped from V and 4 bases from J, the junction kept 10 bases outside the gene matches. In DNA form, the CDR3 reads TGTGCCAGCAGCCCCGTAATTAGCGGGGGAAAAAACATTCAGTACTTC. It specifies CASSPVISGGKNIQYF. Together with reference TRBV2 and TRBJ2-4, the CDR3 gives the full variable domain: EPEVTQTPSHQVTQMGQEVILRCVPISNHLYFYWYRQILGQKVEFLVSFYNNEISEKSEIFDDQFSVERPDGSNFTLKIRSTKLEDSAMYFCASSPVISGGKNIQYFGAGTRLSVL.

The chain is built from TRBV18 and TRBJ1-1; D remains unclear. The germline V gene has CDR1 KGHSH and CDR2 LQKENI. V was trimmed by 3 bases and J by 0 bases, leaving 5 bases between them. The CDR3 contains 13 residues. CDR3 bases: TGTGCCAGCTCACCCAACCTGAACACTGAAGCTTTCTTT. Translating gives CASSPNLNTEAFF.

This clone was observed a handful of times. This chain uses TRBV19 with TRBJ2-2; no clear D. This CDR3 has 14 amino acids. Per germline, CDR1 LNHDA and CDR2 SQIVND (reference sequence). V was trimmed by 3 bases and J by 1 base, leaving 6 bases between them. The CDR3 region is CASSMARNTGELFF. CDR3 nucleotides: TGTGCCAGTAGTATGGCTAGGAACACCGGGGAGCTGTTTTTT.

The CDR3 DNA reads TGTGCCATCAGTGAGTCGGATAATTCACCCCTCCACTTT. It codes for CAISESDNSPLHF. The chain has TRBV10-3 and TRBJ1-6; no clear D. The CDR3 runs 13 residues. V dropped 0 bases and J dropped 5 bases, with 2 bases sitting between them. Per the germline V gene, CDR1 is ENHRY and CDR2 is SYGVKD.

The gene calls are TRBV4-3 and TRBJ2-3; 8 bases are a match to TRBD2. Germline values: CDR1 LGHNA, CDR2 YSLEER. Trimming removed 5 bases from V and 2 bases from J; junction bases left unmatched: 12. The CDR3 covers 17 residues. CDR3 region: CASSRYGRAAPTDTQYF. CDR3 bases: TGCGCCAGCAGCAGGTACGGGAGGGCCGCTCCCACAGATACGCAGTATTTT.

CDR3 loop: CAWSKRGTVGYTF. The CDR3 DNA reads as TGTGCCTGGAGTAAGAGGGGGACGGTTGGCTACACCTTC. The V call is TRBV30, the J call TRBJ1-2; D is perhaps TRBD1 (6 bases). V was pared by 2 bases and J by 7 bases, with 14 bases between. CDR3 size: 13 residues. Germline assignment: CDR1 GTSNPN and CDR2 SVGIG (reference sequence).

This clone occurred a few times. V and J are TRBV28 and TRBJ2-7, with 7 bases matching TRBD1. CDR3 size: 14 residues. The V segment lost 6 bases and the J segment 1 base; nucleotides outside the gene matches: 6. Per the germline V gene, CDR1 is MDHEN and CDR2 is SYDVKM. The DNA for the CDR3 is TGTGCCAGCAGCCCAGGGGGTGGGTCCTACGAGCAGTACTTC. Its protein product is CASSPGGGSYEQYF.

The V gene is TRBV7-9, the J gene TRBJ2-5; the D is unclear. Trimming left V 1 base short and J 1 base short, with 7 bases between. Germline V CDR1 and CDR2: SEHNR, FQNEAQ (reference sequence). The CDR3 extends over 14 amino acids. This CDR3 reads CASSLGNFQETQYF. CDR3 nucleotide sequence: TGTGCCAGCAGCTTAGGCAATTTCCAAGAGACCCAGTACTTC.

This clone was observed a few times. The chain joins TRBV9 to TRBJ1-3; 7 bases are shared with TRBD1. Germline V gene sequence: CDR1 SGDLS, CDR2 YYNGEE. Unmatched junction bases numbered 7, after V lost 4 bases and J lost 0 bases. CDR3 length equals 16 residues. The CDR3, as DNA: TGTGCCAGCAGCTTCGGACAGGCGTTCTCTGGAAACACCATATATTTT. Amino acids: CASSFGQAFSGNTIYF. The full variable domain, completed using reference TRBV9 and TRBJ1-3, is DSGVTQTPKHLITATGQRVTLRCSPRSGDLSVYWYQQSLDQGLQFLIQYYNGEERAKGNILERFSAQQFPDLHSELNLSSLELGDSALYFCASSFGQAFSGNTIYFGEGSWLTVV.

This CDR3 reads CASSLTSISTDTQYF. Here the CDR3 DNA reads TGTGCCAGCAGCCTGACTAGCATAAGCACAGATACGCAGTATTTT. The genes are TRBV9 and TRBJ2-3; 7 nucleotides agree with TRBD2. In germline, CDR1 is SGDLS, CDR2 YYNGEE. The CDR3 extends over 15 amino acids. The V segment lost 4 bases and the J segment 0 bases; nucleotides outside the gene matches: 5.

J is TRBJ2-1 and V is TRBV9, with 7 bases lining up with TRBD2. Germline V CDR1 and CDR2: SGDLS, YYNGEE. This CDR3 is built from 15 residues. The V gene end was trimmed by 0 bases and the J gene end by 7 bases; junction bases not matched to a gene: 7. The CDR3 sequence is CASSVDWTRWNEQFF. The DNA for the CDR3 is TGTGCCAGCAGCGTAGACTGGACTAGATGGAATGAGCAGTTCTTC. The complete variable domain, with remaining parts taken from reference TRBV9 and TRBJ2-1, reads DSGVTQTPKHLITATGQRVTLRCSPRSGDLSVYWYQQSLDQGLQFLIQYYNGEERAKGNILERFSAQQFPDLHSELNLSSLELGDSALYFCASSVDWTRWNEQFFGPGTRLTVL.

The chain carries TRBV18 and TRBJ2-1, with 10 bases fitting TRBD2. This CDR3 spans 21 amino acids. V shed 4 bases, J shed 3 bases, and the junction held 21 bases outside the gene matches. Germline V gene data show CDR1 as KGHSH and CDR2 as LQKENI. CDR3 DNA: TGTGCCAGCTCACAATCGCCACTAGCGGGATGGGGTTCGGTACACTACAATGAGCAGTTCTTC. Translated, it gives CASSQSPLAGWGSVHYNEQFF.